Below are 19 T cell receptor beta chains sequenced from a single sample in a study of memory CD4+ T cells and cytomegalovirus serostatus. Produced via immunoSEQ multiplex PCR; TCRdb's table is partial and in-frame only. The sample yields tens of thousands of clones, around 77% seen once. The sort gate was single viable CD3+CD4+CD8-CD45RO+ cells for memory CD4+ T cells. Material for sequencing was memory CD4+ T cells from blood. The receptor source for this set is an adult in good health and CMV-seronegative.

The chain is built from TRBV28 and TRBJ2-7, with TRBD2 matching over 10 bases. From germline, CDR1 is MDHEN and CDR2 SYDVKM. V was pared by 3 bases and J by 4 bases, with 6 bases of the junction left unmatched. The CDR3 is made up of 15 amino acids. The CDR3 nucleotides are TGTGCCAGCAGTTTCCTCCCTAGCGGGGGATACGAGCAGTACTTC. It is translated as CASSFLPSGGYEQYF.

The rearrangement joins TRBV4-1 to TRBJ2-2; 15 nucleotides agree with TRBD2. J was trimmed by 7 bases and V by 3 bases; bases with no gene match: 3. Germline assignment: CDR1 MGHRA and CDR2 YSYEKL. The CDR3 is 16 residues long. The CDR3: CASSQGLAGGGGELFF. Here the CDR3 DNA reads TGCGCCAGCAGCCAGGGACTAGCGGGGGGTGGCGGGGAGCTGTTTTTT.

J is TRBJ1-5 and V is TRBV28; 8 bases match TRBD1. V gave up 4 bases and J gave up 2 bases; unmatched junction bases: 19. CDR1 and CDR2 from the germline V gene are MDHEN and SYDVKM. The CDR3 extends over 20 amino acids. The DNA of the CDR3 is TGTGCCAGCAGTTCGCCTGGAGTCGGACAGGGTTTATTCGGCAATCAGCCCCAGCATTTT. This sequence encodes CASSSPGVGQGLFGNQPQHF.

This clone was counted once. The J gene is TRBJ1-1, the V gene TRBV6-1, with a tentative D call TRBD1 (5 bases). The germline V gene has CDR1 MNHNS and CDR2 SASEGT. Trimming left V 7 bases short and J 1 base short, with 13 bases between. This CDR3 is 14 amino acids long. Here the CDR3 reads CASTPGPANTEAFF. CDR3 coding DNA: TGTGCCAGCACCCCGGGGCCAGCGAACACTGAAGCTTTCTTT.

The chain joins TRBV28 to TRBJ1-5, with a tentative D call TRBD1 (6 bases). Trimming removed 4 bases at V and 0 bases at J, with 16 bases between. This CDR3 spans 17 amino acids. Germline values: CDR1 MDHEN, CDR2 SYDVKM. The CDR3 region is CASSSSDRFYSNQPQHF. The CDR3 region has the DNA TGTGCCAGCAGTTCCTCCGACAGGTTCTATAGCAATCAGCCCCAGCATTTT.

The chain joins TRBV11-2 to TRBJ2-7; tentative D call: TRBD1 (6 bases). Germline-derived CDR1 and CDR2 are SGHAT and FQNNGV. There are 14 residues in the CDR3. The V end was cut by 4 bases, the J end by 4 bases, with 14 bases between. CDR3: CASSWSQGPYEQYF. The CDR3 DNA sequence: TGTGCCAGCAGCTGGAGTCAGGGGCCTTACGAGCAGTACTTC.

The chain links TRBV6-5 to TRBJ2-3, with 7 bases that match TRBD1. Per the germline V gene, CDR1 is MNHEY and CDR2 is SVGAGI. CDR3 length equals 15 residues. V shed 8 bases and J 2 bases; nucleotides not matched to a gene: 10. CDR3 in amino acids: CASHGTARDTDTQYF. CDR3 DNA sequence: TGTGCCAGCCACGGGACAGCGAGGGACACAGATACGCAGTATTTT.

The chain combines TRBV28 with TRBJ1-2; D unclear. The germline gives CDR1 MDHEN, CDR2 SYDVKM. The CDR3 length is 14 residues. Trimming took 6 bases from V and 8 from J, leaving 19 bases between them. Here the CDR3 DNA reads TGTGCCAGCAGGCCCCAGGAATTTTATGCGGGCTACACCTTC. Protein sequence: CASRPQEFYAGYTF.

The V gene is TRBV4-3, the J gene TRBJ2-1; 11 nucleotides agree with TRBD2. This CDR3 is built from 20 residues. V lost 1 base to trimming and J lost 5 bases; unmatched junction nucleotides: 16. CDR1 is LGHNA, CDR2 YSLEER, per germline. CDR3 loop: CASSQASGGHPANLNNEQFF. The CDR3 DNA reads TGCGCCAGCAGCCAAGCTAGCGGGGGGCATCCGGCGAATCTTAACAATGAGCAGTTCTTC.

As for this clone: The germline gene is not matched at one end of the junction; a read error may be the cause. This rearrangement joins TRBV28 to TRBJ2-7, with D unclear. Germline V gene lookup returns CDR1 MDHEN and CDR2 SYDVKM. The CDR3 has 11 residues. The CDR3 bases are TGTGCCAGCAGAGCCCTCTACGGGCAGTACTTC. This encodes CASRALYGQYF. The full variable domain, with the rest looked up from reference TRBV28 and TRBJ2-7, is DVKVTQSSRYLVKRTGEKVFLECVQDMDHENMFWYRQDPGLGLRLIYFSYDVKMKEKGDIPEGYSVSREKKERFSLILESASTNQTSMYLCASRALYGQYFGPGTRLTVT.

The J gene is TRBJ1-5, the V gene TRBV28; a possible D gene is TRBD1 (6 bases). The germline V gene encodes CDR1 MDHEN and CDR2 SYDVKM. The CDR3 has 14 amino acids. The V gene lost 6 bases and the J gene lost 0 bases, with 9 bases spanning the gap. The CDR3 DNA reads as TGTGCCAGCAGCAGGGGTCATAGCAATCAGCCCCAGCATTTT. This translates into CASSRGHSNQPQHF.

The rearrangement links TRBV6-1 to TRBJ2-2; D is ambiguous. The CDR3 consists of 12 residues. Deletions cut 4 bases from V and 7 bases from J, with 7 bases between. Germline V CDR1 and CDR2: MNHNS, SASEGT. CDR3 in amino acids: CASSVWNGELFF. DNA of the CDR3: TGTGCCAGCAGTGTGTGGAACGGGGAGCTGTTTTTT.

The rearrangement joins TRBV5-1 to TRBJ1-2; D gene ambiguous. The germline gives CDR1 SGHRS, CDR2 YFSETQ. This CDR3 region has 15 residues. The V end lost 5 bases, the J end lost 5 bases, and 19 bases lay between the germline ends. This CDR3 reads CASSPGSGELYGYTF. The CDR3 DNA reads TGCGCCAGCAGTCCCGGGAGCGGGGAACTTTATGGCTACACCTTC.

The rearrangement links TRBV5-1 to TRBJ2-5; no definite D call. The CDR3 totals 13 residues. CDR1 and CDR2 (germline): SGHRS, YFSETQ. Trimming pared 4 bases from V and 3 bases from J, leaving 10 bases between. The CDR3 protein is CASSPMLKETQYF. The CDR3 DNA reads as TGCGCCAGCAGCCCTATGCTGAAAGAGACCCAGTACTTC.

The V gene is TRBV5-1, the J gene TRBJ2-3, with D uncertain. V lost 4 bases, J lost 0 bases, and 3 bases lay in between. Germline CDR1 is SGHRS and CDR2 is YFSETQ. The CDR3 has 12 residues. The CDR3 DNA is TGCGCCAGCAGCGATAGCACAGATACGCAGTATTTT. Residues: CASSDSTDTQYF.

The chain has TRBV28 and TRBJ2-7; maybe TRBD1 (5 bases). This CDR3 has 15 amino acids. The germline gives CDR1 MDHEN, CDR2 SYDVKM. The V gene lost 3 bases and the J gene lost 2 bases, with 14 bases spanning the gap. The CDR3 is CASSLTGTTAYEQYF. In DNA, the CDR3 is TGTGCCAGCAGTTTGACGGGCACGACAGCCTACGAGCAGTACTTC.

J is TRBJ1-2 and V is TRBV10-3; D perhaps matches TRBD1 (5 bases). The CDR3 is 15 residues long. Germline V gives CDR1 ENHRY, CDR2 SYGVKD. The V and J ends lost 3 bases and 6 bases respectively, with 17 bases between them. The CDR3 region has the DNA TGTGCCATCAGTGACCCAGGGTCACCCGTGGATGGCTACACCTTC. It is translated as CAISDPGSPVDGYTF.

The chain carries TRBV6-5 and TRBJ2-7, with 7 bases identical to TRBD1. The length of the CDR3 is 14 residues. Germline V gene data show CDR1 as MNHEY and CDR2 as SVGAGI. Trimming at V came to 6 bases and at J to 9 bases, leaving 14 bases not matched to a gene. This CDR3 is CASSQSKGALRQYF. CDR3 coding DNA: TGTGCCAGCAGCCAATCCAAGGGGGCGCTCAGGCAGTACTTC.

The CDR3 protein is CASNRRSSYNEQFF. CDR3 DNA sequence: TGTGCCAGCAACCGGAGGAGCTCCTACAATGAGCAGTTCTTC. This chain uses TRBV2 with TRBJ2-1, with D possibly TRBD2 on 5 matching bases. V was trimmed by 7 bases and J by 0 bases, leaving 10 bases between them. In germline, CDR1 is SNHLY, CDR2 FYNNEI. The CDR3 has 14 residues.